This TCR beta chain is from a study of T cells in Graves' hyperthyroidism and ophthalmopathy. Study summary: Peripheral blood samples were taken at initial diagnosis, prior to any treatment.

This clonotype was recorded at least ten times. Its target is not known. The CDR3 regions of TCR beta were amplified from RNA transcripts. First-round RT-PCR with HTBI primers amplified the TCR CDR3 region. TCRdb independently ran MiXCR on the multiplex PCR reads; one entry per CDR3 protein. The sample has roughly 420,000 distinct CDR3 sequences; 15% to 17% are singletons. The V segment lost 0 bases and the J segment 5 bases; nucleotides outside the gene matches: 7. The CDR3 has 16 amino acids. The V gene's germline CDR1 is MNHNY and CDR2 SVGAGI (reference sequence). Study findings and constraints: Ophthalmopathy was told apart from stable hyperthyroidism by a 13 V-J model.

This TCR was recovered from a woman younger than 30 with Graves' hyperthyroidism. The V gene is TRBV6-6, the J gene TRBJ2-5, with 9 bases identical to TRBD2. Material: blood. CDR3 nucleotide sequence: TGTGCCAGCAGTTACTCAGGCGGGGGGGCGTTGGAGACCCAGTACTTC. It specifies CASSYSGGGALETQYF.